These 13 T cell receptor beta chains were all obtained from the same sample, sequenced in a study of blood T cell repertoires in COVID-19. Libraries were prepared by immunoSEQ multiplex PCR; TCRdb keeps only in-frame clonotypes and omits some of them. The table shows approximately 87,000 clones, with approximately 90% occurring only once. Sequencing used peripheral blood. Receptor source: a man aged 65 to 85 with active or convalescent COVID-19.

Written as DNA, the CDR3 is TGTGCCAGCAGCTGGGGGCTAGCGGAAACGGAGACCCAGTACTTC. Translated, it gives CASSWGLAETETQYF. The gene calls are TRBV11-2 and TRBJ2-5; possibly TRBD2 for D (7 bases). V lost 4 bases and J 5 bases, leaving 17 bases between the germline ends. The CDR3 is 15 amino acids. CDR1 and CDR2 from the germline V gene are SGHAT and FQNNGV.

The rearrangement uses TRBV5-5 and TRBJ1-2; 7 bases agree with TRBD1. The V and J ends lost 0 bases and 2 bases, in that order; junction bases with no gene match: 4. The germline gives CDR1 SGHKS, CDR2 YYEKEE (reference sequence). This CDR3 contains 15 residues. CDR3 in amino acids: CASSLVQGGNYGYTF. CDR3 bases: TGTGCCAGCAGCTTGGTTCAAGGGGGCAACTATGGCTACACCTTC.

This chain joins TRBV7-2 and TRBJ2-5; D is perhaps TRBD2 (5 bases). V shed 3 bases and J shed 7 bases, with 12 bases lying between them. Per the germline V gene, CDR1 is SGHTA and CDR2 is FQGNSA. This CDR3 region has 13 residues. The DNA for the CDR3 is TGTGCCAGCAGCTTCAGCCCCGAGGGGACCCAGTACTTC. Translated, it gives CASSFSPEGTQYF.

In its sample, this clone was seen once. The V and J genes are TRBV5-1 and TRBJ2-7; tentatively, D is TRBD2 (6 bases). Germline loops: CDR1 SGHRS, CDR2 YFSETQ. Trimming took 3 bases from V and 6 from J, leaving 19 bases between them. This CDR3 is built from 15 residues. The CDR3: CASSSLGGTLGEQYF. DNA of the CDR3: TGCGCCAGCAGCTCCCTTGGCGGGACTTTGGGCGAGCAGTACTTC.

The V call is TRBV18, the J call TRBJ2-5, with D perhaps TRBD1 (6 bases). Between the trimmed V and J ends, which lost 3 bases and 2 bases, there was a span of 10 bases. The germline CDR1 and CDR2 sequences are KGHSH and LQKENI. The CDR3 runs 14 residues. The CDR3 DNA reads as TGTGCCAGCTCACCTCCAGGGACACAAGAGACCCAGTACTTC. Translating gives CASSPPGTQETQYF.

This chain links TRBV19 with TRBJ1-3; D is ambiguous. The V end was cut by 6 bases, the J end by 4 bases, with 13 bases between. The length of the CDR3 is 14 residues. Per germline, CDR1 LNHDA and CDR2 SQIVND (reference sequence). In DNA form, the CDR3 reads TGTGCCAGTAGCAAAACATTATCCGGAAACACCATATATTTT. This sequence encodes CASSKTLSGNTIYF. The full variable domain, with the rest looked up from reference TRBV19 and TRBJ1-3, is DGGITQSPKYLFRKEGQNVTLSCEQNLNHDAMYWYRQDPGQGLRLIYYSQIVNDFQKGDIAEGYSVSREKKESFPLTVTSAQKNPTAFYLCASSKTLSGNTIYFGEGSWLTVV.

CDR3 residues: CASSPNGRQTSPLHF. In DNA, the CDR3 is TGCGCCAGCAGCCCCAACGGGCGACAGACTTCACCCCTCCACTTT. V gene TRBV5-1 combines with J gene TRBJ1-6, with a weak D call TRBD1 (5 bases). This CDR3 comprises 15 residues. The V and J ends lost 4 bases and 9 bases respectively, with 17 bases between them. Germline loops: CDR1 SGHRS, CDR2 YFSETQ.

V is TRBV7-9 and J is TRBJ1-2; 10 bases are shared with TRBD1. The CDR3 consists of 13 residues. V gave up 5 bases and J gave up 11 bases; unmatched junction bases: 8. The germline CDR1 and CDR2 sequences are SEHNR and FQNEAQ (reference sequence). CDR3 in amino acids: CASSLRGTGEYTF. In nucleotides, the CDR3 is TGTGCCAGCAGCCTCCGAGGGACAGGGGAATACACCTTC.

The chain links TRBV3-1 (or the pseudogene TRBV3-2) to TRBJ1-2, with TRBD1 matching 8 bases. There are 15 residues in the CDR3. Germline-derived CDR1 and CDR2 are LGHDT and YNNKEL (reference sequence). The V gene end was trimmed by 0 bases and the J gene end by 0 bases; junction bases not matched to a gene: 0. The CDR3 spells CASSQEQGANYGYTF. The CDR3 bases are TGTGCCAGCAGCCAAGAACAGGGGGCTAACTATGGCTACACCTTC.

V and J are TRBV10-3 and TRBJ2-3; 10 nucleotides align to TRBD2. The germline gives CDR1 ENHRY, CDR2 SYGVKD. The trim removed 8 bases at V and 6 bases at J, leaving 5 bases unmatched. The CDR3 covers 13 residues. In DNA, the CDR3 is TGTGCCATCGGCCTAGCGGGAGCGGATACGCAGTATTTT. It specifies CAIGLAGADTQYF.

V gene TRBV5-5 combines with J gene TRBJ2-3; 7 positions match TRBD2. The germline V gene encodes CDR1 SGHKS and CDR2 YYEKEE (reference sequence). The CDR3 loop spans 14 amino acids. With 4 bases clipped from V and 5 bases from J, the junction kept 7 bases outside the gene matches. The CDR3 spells CASSTLAVIDTQYF. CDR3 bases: TGTGCCAGCAGCACGCTAGCGGTTATAGATACGCAGTATTTT.

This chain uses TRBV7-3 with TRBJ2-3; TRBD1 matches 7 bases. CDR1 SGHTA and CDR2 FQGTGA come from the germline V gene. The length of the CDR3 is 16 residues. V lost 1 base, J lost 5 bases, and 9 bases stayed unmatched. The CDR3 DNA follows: TGTGCCAGCAGCTTAATACCCGGCAGGGGGAGAGATACGCAGTATTTT. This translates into CASSLIPGRGRDTQYF.

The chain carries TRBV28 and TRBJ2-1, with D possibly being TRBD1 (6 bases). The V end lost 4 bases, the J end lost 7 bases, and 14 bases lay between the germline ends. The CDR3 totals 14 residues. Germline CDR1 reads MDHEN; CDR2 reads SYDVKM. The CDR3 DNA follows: TGTGCCAGCAGTTCTTGGACAGACCCAAATGAGCAGTTCTTC. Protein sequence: CASSSWTDPNEQFF.